A selection of T cell receptor beta chains follows, all from one sample in a study of lymphopenia after photon versus proton radiotherapy. Repertoires were generated with immunoSEQ multiplex PCR, while TCRdb's copy carries only in-frame clones and drops some. The data contain tens of thousands of clones, 84% of them seen just once; the ten biggest clones take up 2.9%. Source: peripheral blood, taken from a patient treated with photon-based radiotherapy. These receptors all come from a woman aged 45-65 years with pancreatic cancer. Each CDR3 is given without its conserved first and last residue. D genes are given only for firm matches.

d_gene	v_gene	j_gene	CDR3aa
TRBD1	TRBV4-3	TRBJ1-1	ASSQEPRQTGGGTEAF
NA	TRBV29-1	TRBJ2-3	STRQSTDTQY
TRBD1	TRBV7-2	TRBJ1-5	ASSSQGQGAGQPQH
NA	TRBV12-2	TRBJ2-4	ASRSPLGQGDIQY
NA	TRBV6-5	TRBJ1-2	ASSSPGGGHVGYT
NA	TRBV5-6	TRBJ2-1	ASSQNNEQF
NA	TRBV7-9	TRBJ1-3	AVPRGDTIY
NA	TRBV27	TRBJ2-1	ASSLGEDNEQF
NA	TRBV7-9	TRBJ2-3	ASSLGPEGQY
NA	TRBV4-3	TRBJ2-3	ASSQDSMTDTQY
TRBD2	TRBV19	TRBJ2-1	ASSEEREMDNEQF
NA	TRBV15	TRBJ1-1	ATSKPLVTPGTTEAF
NA	TRBV11-2	TRBJ2-1	ASSVGRSSYNEQF
NA	TRBV6-1	TRBJ2-2	ASRLAVNTGELF
TRBD1	TRBV5-6	TRBJ2-2	ASSPGTVFSGELF
TRBD1	TRBV7-2	TRBJ2-4	ASSSPPGQGNNIQY
TRBD2	TRBV30	TRBJ2-1	AWRISSGDYNEQF
TRBD1	TRBV19	TRBJ1-4	ASSMDQGAFNEKLF
NA	TRBV28	TRBJ1-2	ASMWQGVSGYT
TRBD2	TRBV5-8	TRBJ2-5	ASSQGTSGSGETQY
NA	TRBV5-6	TRBJ2-7	ASSQKAREQY
NA	TRBV28	TRBJ1-5	ASSFSEQDYSNQPQH
TRBD2	TRBV19	TRBJ2-7	ASSGGLAGALRSYEQY
TRBD2	TRBV11-2	TRBJ2-7	ASSLTSGSVSYEQY
NA	TRBV28	TRBJ2-1	ASSFFLNEQF
TRBD1	TRBV28	TRBJ1-3	ASSSGGTPIY
TRBD1	TRBV7-9	TRBJ2-7	ASSQTGQGEY
NA	TRBV4-3	TRBJ1-2	ASSQDLGNGYT
NA	TRBV27	TRBJ1-5	ASSLSGTFNQPQH
NA	TRBV29-1	TRBJ2-1	SVEGAVLSYNEQF
TRBD2	TRBV9	TRBJ2-1	ASSGQGLAVDNEQF
NA	TRBV19	TRBJ2-7	ASSHWNFGDFGSSYEQY
TRBD2	TRBV9	TRBJ2-3	ASSASGTSDADTQY
NA	TRBV28	TRBJ1-4	ASSFRTETNEKLF
NA	TRBV7-8	TRBJ2-3	ASSIRQLRADTQY
NA	TRBV10-2	TRBJ2-1	ASSDWGAYNEQF
NA	TRBV11-2	TRBJ2-7	ASSFYSGEQY